The following is a TCR beta chain sequence with its context. In the same sample, other DNA sequences code for this CDR3. Between the trimmed V and J ends, which lost 0 bases and 0 bases, there was a span of 4 bases. In germline, CDR1 is LGHNA, CDR2 YSLEER. CDR3 size: 14 residues. This entry comes from a study of blood T cell repertoires in COVID-19. About the study: Donors in the United States, Italy and Spain gave samples during acute or convalescent COVID-19. Sources were T cells, B-cell-depleted T cells, or PBMCs; the material itself was cDNA or gDNA.

Original handling: Estimation of nucleated cell counts relied on the amplification of reference gene primers. This table comes from immunoSEQ multiplex PCR, and its TCRdb copy is limited to in-frame clones, with some not included. For V, J and clone size, that table is used; D and trimming come from the DNA. This sample has approximately 150,000 clones; roughly four fifths occur once, and the top ten carry 11%. The chain uses TRBV4-3 and TRBJ2-3, with D hard to call. Sequenced input: peripheral blood. This TCR derives from a human donor in a cohort sampled during active COVID-19. DNA of the CDR3: TGCGCCAGCAGCCAAGATACAAGCACAGATACGCAGTATTTT. Translating gives CASSQDTSTDTQYF.